Listed below are T cell receptor beta chains from one sample, sequenced in a study of regulatory T cells in long-lasting Graves disease. TCRdb reprocessed the multiplex PCR reads via MiXCR and lists one record per CDR3 protein. The data contain a few hundred thousand distinct CDR3 sequences, approximately 10% of them seen just once; the ten biggest clones take up approximately 17%. A further study also used this sample, focusing on T cells in Graves' hyperthyroidism and ophthalmopathy.

This sample comprised peripheral blood mononuclear cells (PBMCs), obtained at new diagnosis, from a patient treated with antithyroid drugs. These receptors were taken from a woman under 30 with Graves disease. Each CDR3 is given with its conserved first and last residue. The order of the fields is V gene, J gene, clone size, D gene, CDR3 DNA, CDR3 protein. D genes are given only for firm matches. Only part of the rows carry a size: once, few, many, or a class if the clone is expanded.

>TRBV28|TRBJ2-5|many|TRBD1
TGTGCCAGCAGTTTAAGTAGGACAGGGGGCCAAGAGACCCAGTACTTC
CASSLSRTGGQETQYF
>TRBV6-5|TRBJ2-5|many|.
TGTGCCAGCAGTTACGGCGGGGTCGGGGCATGGACCCAGTACTTC
CASSYGGVGAWTQYF
>TRBV19|TRBJ2-7|many|.
TGTGCCAGTAGTATAGCGGATGATTCGCCCTACGAGCAGTACTTC
CASSIADDSPYEQYF
>TRBV12-3/TRBV12-4|TRBJ2-1|.|.
TGTGCCAGCAGTTCTCTCGGTGGTAGAGCTCACAATGAGCAGTTCTTC
CASSSLGGRAHNEQFF
>TRBV29-1|TRBJ2-1|many|TRBD2
TGCAGCGTTCGTCCTAGCGGTTTCGATGAGCAGTTCTTC
CSVRPSGFDEQFF
>TRBV15|TRBJ2-3|many|.
TGTGCCACCAGCAGAGACAACTCGGATACGCAGTATTTT
CATSRDNSDTQYF
>TRBV7-2|TRBJ1-1|few|.
TGTGCCAGCAGCCCTACGAGGGATGGGACTGAAGCTTTCTTT
CASSPTRDGTEAFF
>TRBV15|TRBJ2-1|.|TRBD2
TGTGCCACCAGCAGCGACCCTGGGACTAACATTAATGTCCGAGGCAATGAGCAGTTCTTC
CATSSDPGTNINVRGNEQFF
>TRBV7-9|TRBJ1-2|many|.
TGTGCCAGCAGCTTATTTGACAGTGGGGATAACTATGGCTACACCTTC
CASSLFDSGDNYGYTF
>TRBV6-1|TRBJ2-1|many|TRBD2
TGTGCCAGCGGGGGTTCGGGGGGGAGCTCCTACAATGAGCAGTTCTTC
CASGGSGGSSYNEQFF
>TRBV20-1|TRBJ1-3|.|.
TGCAGTGCTAGAGGAGGAAACACCATATATTTT
CSARGGNTIYF
>TRBV4-2|TRBJ2-7|few|TRBD2
TGTGCCAGCAGCCTCAAGGGCAGCGGGAAGAACTACGAGCAGTACTTC
CASSLKGSGKNYEQYF
>TRBV20-1|TRBJ2-3|many|.
TGCAGTGCTAGTGATGGACAGCTTACGGATACGCAGTATTTT
CSASDGQLTDTQYF
>TRBV14|TRBJ2-6|few|.
TGTGCCAGCAGCCAAGCGTACAGGGGACTCTCTGGGGCCAACGTCCTGACTTTC
CASSQAYRGLSGANVLTF
>TRBV12-3/TRBV12-4|TRBJ1-2|many|.
TGTGCCAGCAGTCCCCGCCGACAGGTCCGGGATGGCTACACCTTC
CASSPRRQVRDGYTF
>TRBV5-5|TRBJ1-5|many|.
TGTGCGACCAGCGCCCGCCCTCGGAGTCAGCCCCAGCATTTT
CATSARPRSQPQHF
>TRBV12-3/TRBV12-4|TRBJ1-4|many|TRBD1
TGTGCCAGTCGGGGGACAGGGACTAATGAAAAACTGTTTTTT
CASRGTGTNEKLFF
>TRBV6-5|TRBJ1-5|many|.
TGTGCCAGCAGTTACTCGAAGTCTCAGCCCCAGCATTTT
CASSYSKSQPQHF
>TRBV14|TRBJ2-5|.|.
TGTGCCAGCAGCCAGGCATGGGCCGCAGAGACCCAGTACTTC
CASSQAWAAETQYF
>TRBV12-3/TRBV12-4|TRBJ2-2|few|TRBD2
TGTGCCAGCAGTTTAGACCGGGATAGCGGGAGGACCGGGGAGCTGTTTTTT
CASSLDRDSGRTGELFF
>TRBV12-3/TRBV12-4|TRBJ2-7|many|.
TGTGCCAGCAGTTTCTCGGGGGTCATCTACGAGCAGTACTTC
CASSFSGVIYEQYF
>TRBV29-1|TRBJ1-5|few|.
TGCAGCGTTAAATATTCGGGAGGGGGCAATCAGCCCCAGCATTTT
CSVKYSGGGNQPQHF
>TRBV12-3/TRBV12-4|TRBJ2-5|.|.
TGTGCCAGCGGGATGTTCCAAGAGACCCAGTACTTC
CASGMFQETQYF
>TRBV7-2|TRBJ1-5|many|.
TGTGCCAGCAGCTTAGACCGCTACCAGCCCCAGCATTTT
CASSLDRYQPQHF
>TRBV19|TRBJ2-3|many|TRBD2
TGTGCCAGTGCCGGGACTAGCATGAATGCAGATACGCAGTATTTT
CASAGTSMNADTQYF
>TRBV3-1|TRBJ1-1|many|.
TGTGCCAGCAGCCAAGGACTTGGAGGGGCCCGTGTTATTGAAGCTTTCTTT
CASSQGLGGARVIEAFF
>TRBV24-1|TRBJ2-5|many|.
TGTGCCACCAGTGATCCAGGGGGGAAGTACCAAGAGACCCAGTACTTC
CATSDPGGKYQETQYF
>TRBV19|TRBJ2-1|.|.
TGTGCCAGTAGTTGGTTCCAGAGGGCCTACAATGAGCAGTTCTTC
CASSWFQRAYNEQFF
>TRBV5-1|TRBJ2-1|few|TRBD2
TGCGCCAGCAGCTCATTCAGAGCGGGGAGCTCCTACAATGAGCAGTTCTTC
CASSSFRAGSSYNEQFF
>TRBV6-5|TRBJ2-3|many|.
TGTGCCAGCAGTTACTCGGTAGGGGTGGATACAGATACGCAGTATTTT
CASSYSVGVDTDTQYF
>TRBV7-3|TRBJ2-1|.|.
TGTGCCAGCAGCTCCGGGACTCGCCAGTTCTTC
CASSSGTRQFF
>TRBV2|TRBJ1-5|.|.
TGTGCCAGCAGTGACGAGACGCCACGGGGCAATCAGCCCCAGCATTTT
CASSDETPRGNQPQHF
>TRBV12-3/TRBV12-4|TRBJ1-5|many|.
TGTGCCAGCACCACCCAAGGGGATAGCAATCAGCCCCAGCATTTT
CASTTQGDSNQPQHF
>TRBV6-1|TRBJ1-6|.|TRBD1
TGTGCCAGCAAGATCGGACAGGTCTATAATTCACCCCTCCACTTT
CASKIGQVYNSPLHF
>TRBV27|TRBJ2-1|.|TRBD2
TGTGCCAGCAGTCTAGCCGGGACTAGCGGAAATGAGCAGTTCTTC
CASSLAGTSGNEQFF
>TRBV11-2|TRBJ1-2|many|TRBD1
TGTGCCAGCAGCTCTAGACAGGGTAGCTATGGCTACACCTTC
CASSSRQGSYGYTF
>TRBV4-1|TRBJ2-1|few|.
TGCGCCAGCAGCCAAGATAGTGGACGGACAGTCGCCTACAATGAGCAGTTCTTC
CASSQDSGRTVAYNEQFF